The T cell receptor (beta chain) under discussion was sequenced for a study of shared clonotypes between healthy human individuals. Turning to the study itself: Three plates each covered CD4 naive and memory; CD8 naive two, CD8 memory one.

The protocol was immunoSEQ multiplex PCR, while the TCRdb copy is restricted to in-frame clones and leaves out a portion. The table lists some 1.4 million clones, around 97% of them singletons. Germline V gene lookup returns CDR1 GTSNPN and CDR2 SVGIG (reference sequence). V was cut by 2 bases and J by 2 bases, with 13 bases left in between. This CDR3 is 14 amino acids long. The clonotype was recovered from a man aged 25 to 45 in good health. The chain has TRBV30 and TRBJ2-7; no definite D call. Sequences were obtained from naive CD4+ T cells sorted from blood. The subset: CD45RA+ positively selected. The DNA of the CDR3 is TGTGCCTGGAGTATTCGAATCGGTGCCTACGAGCAGTACTTC. As protein: CAWSIRIGAYEQYF.